These 15 T cell receptor beta chains share one sample of origin, sequenced in a study of T cell responses to AZD1222 COVID-19 vaccine. TCRdb's table, derived via immunoSEQ multiplex PCR, lists solely in-frame clones and lacks some. The repertoire has about 80,000 clones, 87% of them found once; the top ten carry 24%. This specimen was peripheral blood, taken on day 0 of AZD1222 vaccination. The receptors stem from an adult in good health.

The V call is TRBV10-1, the J call TRBJ2-3; D unclear. The ends were cut back, 4 bases at V and 3 bases at J, with 14 bases in the middle. Germline CDR1 is WNHNN and CDR2 is SYGVQD (reference sequence). This CDR3 contains 15 residues. The CDR3 DNA follows: TGCGCCAGCAGTGCGGCGGAACTGGAGACAGATACGCAGTATTTT. This codes for CASSAAELETDTQYF.

The chain joins TRBV6-1 to TRBJ1-2; 7 bases are shared with TRBD1. V was pared by 0 bases and J by 5 bases, with 12 bases of the junction left unmatched. Germline V lookup: CDR1 MNHNS, CDR2 SASEGT. There are 17 residues in the CDR3. The chain's CDR3 is CASSEAVRTGGGYGYTF. For the CDR3, the DNA is TGTGCCAGCAGTGAAGCGGTTCGGACAGGTGGAGGTTATGGCTACACCTTC.

The chain joins TRBV19 to TRBJ2-5; possibly TRBD2 for D (7 bases). Per the germline V gene, CDR1 is LNHDA and CDR2 is SQIVND (reference sequence). The CDR3 has 14 amino acids. The V gene lost 10 bases and the J gene lost 5 bases, with 20 bases spanning the gap. The CDR3 nucleotides are TGTGCCACCCAGAGGGGGGGGCATGGCGAGACCCAGTACTTC. It is translated as CATQRGGHGETQYF.

The V and J genes are TRBV27 and TRBJ1-5, with a weak D call TRBD1 (5 bases). The germline V gene encodes CDR1 MNHEY and CDR2 SMNVEV (reference sequence). The CDR3 extends over 15 amino acids. The V and J ends lost 0 bases and 3 bases respectively, with 9 bases between them. CDR3 sequence reads: CASSLSGGINQPQHF. The DNA for the CDR3 is TGTGCCAGCAGTTTATCGGGGGGAATCAATCAGCCCCAGCATTTT.

V is TRBV5-1 and J is TRBJ2-5; possible D gene TRBD2, 5 bases. The CDR3 totals 15 residues. Germline-derived CDR1 and CDR2 are SGHRS and YFSETQ. Between the trimmed V and J ends, which lost 0 bases and 2 bases, there was a span of 11 bases. CDR3 amino acids: CASSLAGGSQETQYF. For the CDR3, the DNA is TGCGCCAGCAGCTTGGCCGGAGGATCTCAAGAGACCCAGTACTTC.

Notes on this clone: The junction and the germline gene differ at one end; a read error may be behind it. The rearrangement joins TRBV19 to TRBJ2-1; D is uncertain. The CDR3 is 11 residues long. Germline V gene lookup returns CDR1 LNHDA and CDR2 SQIVND (reference sequence). CDR3 bases: TGTGCCAGTAGGATAGGCGACGGGCAGTTCTTC. Its translation is CASRIGDGQFF.

The chain employs TRBV11-1 and TRBJ2-1; 8 nucleotides line up with TRBD1. The CDR3 has 13 residues. CDR1 is SGHAT, CDR2 FQDESV, per germline (reference sequence). J lost 7 bases, V lost 8 bases, and 7 bases had no gene match. The CDR3 DNA reads TGTGCCAGCCAGGGGGCTTTTAGTAATGAGCAGTTCTTC. It codes for CASQGAFSNEQFF.

The V gene is TRBV5-1, the J gene TRBJ1-1; D remains ambiguous. V was shortened by 2 bases and J by 1 base, with 9 bases between the two germline ends. The CDR3 is made up of 14 amino acids. Germline V gives CDR1 SGHRS, CDR2 YFSETQ. CDR3: CASSLTRKNTEAFF. CDR3 bases: TGCGCCAGCAGCTTAACCAGAAAGAACACTGAAGCTTTCTTT.

V and J are TRBV24-1 and TRBJ1-5; TRBD1 is a possible D gene (6 bases). V lost 3 bases to trimming and J lost 2 bases, with 25 bases between them. This CDR3 is built from 20 residues. Germline V lookup: CDR1 KGHDR, CDR2 SFDVKD. The CDR3 DNA is TGTGCCACCAGTGATCCCGAGGGGGTACGGAGGGAGTATGGCAATCAGCCCCAGCATTTT. Translating it yields CATSDPEGVRREYGNQPQHF.

V is TRBV7-9 and J is TRBJ1-2, with 7 positions matching TRBD1. Germline trimming cut 1 base from V and 3 bases from J; bases unmatched to any gene: 11. Germline CDR1 SEHNR, CDR2 FQNEAQ (reference sequence). The CDR3 runs 17 residues. CDR3 bases: TGTGCCAGCAGCTTAGGATTCCCCGGGACAGCTGACTATGGCTACACCTTC. It codes for CASSLGFPGTADYGYTF.

The CDR3 sequence is CASSFESGPPSDTQYF. CDR3 nucleotide sequence: TGTGCCAGCAGCTTTGAGTCGGGACCACCGTCAGATACGCAGTATTTT. The V and J genes are TRBV7-2 and TRBJ2-3; D possibly matches TRBD1 or TRBD2 (5 bases each). Trimming pared 3 bases from V and 4 bases from J, leaving 17 bases between. The germline gives CDR1 SGHTA, CDR2 FQGNSA. The CDR3 totals 16 residues.

The V gene is TRBV4-1, the J gene TRBJ2-7; D is perhaps TRBD1 (6 bases). Germline CDR1 and CDR2: MGHRA and YSYEKL. The CDR3 is 13 residues long. Trimming cost V 0 bases and J 9 bases, with 12 bases left between them. CDR3: CASSQEGRTAQYF. CDR3 DNA sequence: TGCGCCAGCAGCCAAGAGGGCCGGACAGCGCAGTACTTC.

The sample holds one count of this clone. Other DNA sequences in this sample translate to the same CDR3. J is TRBJ2-2 and V is TRBV5-4, with 10 positions matching TRBD2. Germline V gives CDR1 SGHNT, CDR2 YYREEE (reference sequence). Trimming cost V 4 bases and J 5 bases; bases outside gene matches: 5. There are 15 residues in the CDR3. CDR3 DNA sequence: TGTGCCAGCAGCCCTTGGACTAGCGGAACCGGGGAGCTGTTTTTT. This translates into CASSPWTSGTGELFF.

This chain joins TRBV28 and TRBJ1-2; 7 nucleotides line up with TRBD1. The junction had 7 bases not matched to a gene; V was cut back by 10 bases and J by 8 bases. Germline CDR1 and CDR2: MDHEN and SYDVKM. The CDR3 totals 11 residues. The CDR3, as DNA: TGTGCCACCAACCGGGACAGCGGCTACACCTTC. Encoded protein: CATNRDSGYTF.

This clone came up once. The chain couples TRBV25-1 to TRBJ2-6; D is unclear. The CDR3 runs to 15 residues. The germline gives CDR1 MGHDK, CDR2 SYGVNS. Trimming stripped 1 base from V and 4 bases from J, with 8 bases between. In DNA, the CDR3 is TGTGCCAGCAGTGAATTTTCCCTAGGGGCCAACGTCCTGACTTTC. It codes for CASSEFSLGANVLTF.